Listed below are T cell receptor beta chains from one sample, sequenced in a study of blood T cell repertoires in COVID-19. Profiling relied on immunoSEQ multiplex PCR, and the TCRdb table lists in-frame clones only, not all of them. The data show roughly 350,000 clones, approximately 87% seen once. Sequenced sample: peripheral blood. The receptors stem from a woman in her forties or fifties with COVID-19, enrolled during active disease. The CDR3 runs from the conserved cysteine through the conserved F or W. The order of the fields is J gene, V gene, D gene, clone size, CDR3 protein. A D gene is named only where the DNA matches it firmly. Size is stated for part of the rows, as once, few or many counts, or as a class when the clone is expanded.

>TRBJ2-7|TRBV30|.|.
CAWSPPGEQYF
>TRBJ2-2|TRBV7-9|TRBD1|.
CASSLAPGGTGTGELFF
>TRBJ2-7|TRBV19|TRBD1|.
CASSMDRGNSYEQYF
>TRBJ2-5|TRBV7-9|TRBD2|.
CASSFRGSGSGETQYF
>TRBJ2-1|TRBV5-1|TRBD2|.
CASSWGLAGGTLYNEQFF
>TRBJ1-2|TRBV19|.|.
CASSKGYRKVGYTF
>TRBJ2-3|TRBV19|TRBD1|.
CASSSSAGQGSDTQYF
>TRBJ1-1|TRBV5-1|.|.
CASSLVGAGANTEAFF
>TRBJ2-5|TRBV7-7|.|.
CASSLAAHLETQYF
>TRBJ1-2|TRBV5-4|.|.
CASSPRGTDGERYGYTF
>TRBJ1-1|TRBV11-2|.|few
CASSLLRLNTEAFF
>TRBJ1-1|TRBV5-1|.|.
CASSLVGQAISEAFF
>TRBJ2-7|TRBV10-3|TRBD1|.
CAIRGQGAGDEQYF
>TRBJ2-7|TRBV6-2/TRBV6-3|TRBD2|.
CASSTTGTSPWYEQYF
>TRBJ1-1|TRBV10-3|.|.
CAISRPGGVLEAFF
>TRBJ2-2|TRBV25-1|TRBD2|.
CASSGGGTGELFF
>TRBJ1-1|TRBV7-2|.|.
CASSLFGGSDTEAFF
>TRBJ2-7|TRBV20-1|.|.
CSAGRDYEQYF
>TRBJ1-5|TRBV6-5|.|.
CASSKRQNQPQHF
>TRBJ1-5|TRBV2|.|.
CASSEEQNSNQPQHF
>TRBJ2-1|TRBV19|TRBD2|.
CASRGTRYNEQFF
>TRBJ2-7|TRBV4-1|TRBD2|.
CASSQQAGTSREQYF
>TRBJ1-1|TRBV11-3|.|.
CASSLNPGTGTEAFF
>TRBJ1-2|TRBV19|.|once
CASTQTRVYGYTF
>TRBJ2-5|TRBV30|TRBD1|.
CATTGQGARETQYF
>TRBJ2-7|TRBV7-2|TRBD2|.
CASSLGGTNPHEQYF
>TRBJ1-2|TRBV3-1/TRBV3-2|.|.
CASSHGGVYGYTF
>TRBJ2-7|TRBV7-9|TRBD2|.
CASSLAKGSGRADYEQYF
>TRBJ2-5|TRBV9|TRBD2|.
CASSVEHTTSGTETQYF
>TRBJ2-7|TRBV6-5|TRBD1|.
CASSRGDRPSYEQYF
>TRBJ2-5|TRBV7-3|TRBD2|.
CASSSRSGMGETQYF
>TRBJ2-1|TRBV6-2/TRBV6-3|.|few
CASSQPGEPSSYNEQFF
>TRBJ1-2|TRBV24-1|.|.
CATSEPGGDGDYGYTF
>TRBJ2-1|TRBV3-1/TRBV3-2|TRBD1|.
CASSSGQGDNYNEQFF
>TRBJ1-5|TRBV6-5|TRBD1|.
CASSYGQGQPQHF
>TRBJ1-2|TRBV5-1|TRBD1|.
CASSTRGPGLHTF
>TRBJ1-1|TRBV2|.|.
CASRLGHLGNTEAFF
>TRBJ2-2|TRBV6-6|TRBD2|.
CASSLAGNTGELFF
>TRBJ2-7|TRBV7-9|TRBD2|.
CASSTSGSGEQYF
>TRBJ2-7|TRBV24-1|.|.
CATSDLYEQYF
>TRBJ1-4|TRBV6-4|.|.
CASSSTTSSGKLFF
>TRBJ2-5|TRBV5-1|.|.
CASSASVSQETQYF
>TRBJ1-5|TRBV7-9|.|.
CASSLGQYQPQHF
>TRBJ2-2|TRBV18|.|.
CASSARGYDGELFF
>TRBJ2-2|TRBV5-4|.|.
CASSFKTGELFF
>TRBJ2-3|TRBV3-1/TRBV3-2|.|.
CASAGELRPDTQYF